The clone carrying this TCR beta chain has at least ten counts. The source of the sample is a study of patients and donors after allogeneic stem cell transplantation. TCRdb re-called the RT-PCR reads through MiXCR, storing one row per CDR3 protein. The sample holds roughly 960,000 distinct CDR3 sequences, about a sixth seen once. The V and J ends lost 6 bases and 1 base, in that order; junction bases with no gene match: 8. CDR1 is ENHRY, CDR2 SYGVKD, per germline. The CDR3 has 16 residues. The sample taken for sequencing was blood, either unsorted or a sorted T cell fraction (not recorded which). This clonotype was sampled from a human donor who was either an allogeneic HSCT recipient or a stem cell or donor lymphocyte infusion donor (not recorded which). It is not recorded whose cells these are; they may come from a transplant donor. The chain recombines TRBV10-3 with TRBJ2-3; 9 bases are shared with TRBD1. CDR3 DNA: TGTGCCATCAGCCGACAGGGGGTCAAGGGCACAGATACGCAGTATTTT. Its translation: CAISRQGVKGTDTQYF.